The clone carrying this T cell receptor beta chain was found many times. Its target is unknown. The read is 3 residues too short to cover the CDR3 end, so that end is filled in from the germline J gene. Only in-frame clones appear in the TCRdb table, and some are missing; sequencing was by immunoSEQ multiplex PCR. The sample gives 40,000 to 45,000 clones, none seen only once, and the top ten clones hold about 0.68%. The sample originates from a study of T cell clonality in common variable immunodeficiency. Study results and limitations: Compared with controls, CVID subjects had fewer shared TCRbeta clones. Common variable immunodeficiency TCR beta sequences reportedly had fewer deletions and N-nucleotide insertions. CVID subjects had higher TCRbeta clonality than healthy controls, most marked in about a third.

Donors gave about 5 to 9 ml heparinized peripheral whole blood. The germline V gene encodes CDR1 LNHDA and CDR2 SQIVND (reference sequence). This CDR3 spans 12 amino acids. Trimming cost V 6 bases and J 4 bases, with 8 bases left between them. The V call is TRBV19, the J call TRBJ2-3; D may be TRBD1 (6 bases). The sample consisted of peripheral blood mononuclear cells. The clonotype comes from a person aged 18 to 75 in good health. This CDR3 reads CASRQGADTQYF. The covered CDR3 bases are TGTGCCAGTAGACAGGGAGCAGATACG.